The clone carrying this T cell receptor (beta chain) was found many times. The antigen is unknown. This sample was included in a study of neurological immune-mediated disorders. The study's findings and limits: There were no CDR3 amino acid sequences shared by expanded clones across subjects, a result suggesting private repertoires in all groups. Expansion of TCR clones was greatest in HTLV-1-associated myelopathy and smallest in multiple sclerosis, where it fell below that of healthy controls.

The team produced cDNA through 5'RACE using 10-nucleotide random UMIs. TCRdb re-called the 5' RACE reads with MiXCR, one entry per CDR3 protein. Counted here are over 55,000 distinct CDR3 sequences, around 10% occurring once; the ten biggest clones make up more than 6.5%. The time point was: longitudinal time-point 1 (baseline). PBMCs stored at -80 C, numbering 2 million, were the origin of the unsorted libraries. Germline-derived CDR1 and CDR2 are SGHVS and FNYEAQ. V gave up 5 bases and J gave up 7 bases, with 17 bases separating them. This CDR3 region has 15 residues. The TCR was taken from a male donor with HTLV-1-associated myelopathy (HAM/TSP). The chain recombines TRBV7-6 with TRBJ2-2, with a weak D call TRBD1 (6 bases). Sequencing was performed on PBMCs. CDR3 sequence: CASSQRQGLVGELFF. The CDR3 nucleotides are TGTGCCAGCAGCCAACGCCAGGGGTTAGTCGGGGAGCTGTTTTTT.